These 18 T cell receptor beta chains originate from one sample sequenced in a study of T cells after yellow fever vaccination (dated by TCRdb to between 2019 and 2020). The meaning of the sample's treatment or condition label: live attenuated yellow fever vaccine strain. Libraries were prepared through 5' RACE. The sequencer listed for this sample is Illumina HiSeq 2500. TCRdb passed the public sequencing reads through fastp at Q25 and MiXCR, retaining productive beta sequences. Each record represents a unique CDR3 protein, reported with the most common genes and DNA among its rows. Recorded for this sample are 620,000 or so distinct CDR3 sequences; less than 20% of them occurred a single time. Together, the top ten hold about 18% of the sample. This material consisted of PBMCs, taken 5 to 6 days after the first yellow fever vaccination. The origin of the receptors is a young man who received the YFV17D yellow fever vaccine.

This clonotype appeared many times. The chain couples TRBV7-9 to TRBJ2-1, with 8 bases fitting TRBD1. This CDR3 is 15 amino acids long. V lost 5 bases, J lost 6 bases, and 9 bases stayed unmatched. CDR1 is SEHNR and CDR2 is FQNEAQ in the germline V gene (reference sequence). CDR3 sequence: CASSPDRARGNEQFF. The CDR3 nucleotides are TGTGCCAGCAGCCCGGACAGGGCTAGGGGCAATGAGCAGTTCTTC.

The V and J genes are TRBV5-4 and TRBJ2-2, with 11 bases matching TRBD1. Germline CDR1 reads SGHNT; CDR2 reads YYREEE (reference sequence). This CDR3 region has 15 residues. The ends lost 4 bases at V and 4 bases at J; junction bases unmatched: 3. CDR3 in amino acids: CASSVGTGGTGELFF. The CDR3 nucleotides read TGTGCCAGCAGCGTCGGGACAGGGGGCACCGGGGAGCTGTTTTTT.

This chain uses TRBV18 with TRBJ2-1, with no clear D. With 3 bases removed from V and 4 bases from J, the gap between germline ends came to 13 bases. CDR3 length: 15 residues. Germline CDR1 reads KGHSH; CDR2 reads LQKENI. This CDR3 reads CASSPRQSPYNEQFF. CDR3 sequence (DNA): TGTGCCAGCTCACCCCGGCAAAGCCCTTACAATGAGCAGTTCTTC.

This clonotype was seen just once. Since the CDR3 does not end with the conserved phenylalanine or tryptophan, this likely comes from a read error. The chain uses TRBV7-9 and TRBJ2-2, with D possibly TRBD1 on 6 matching bases. With 6 bases removed from V and 5 bases from J, the gap between germline ends came to 10 bases. Per germline, CDR1 SEHNR and CDR2 FQNEAQ (reference sequence). CDR3 size: 13 residues. In nucleotides, the CDR3 is TGTGCCAGCAGAGCCACAGGGACCGGGGAGCTGTTTTCT. This gives the protein CASRATGTGELFS.

The chain carries TRBV4-2 and TRBJ1-1; D is uncertain. Between the trimmed V and J ends, which lost 1 base and 5 bases, there was a span of 8 bases. CDR1 and CDR2 from the germline V gene are LGHNA and YNFKEQ. The length of the CDR3 is 13 residues. CDR3 in amino acids: CASSQGTPTEAFF. DNA for the CDR3: TGTGCCAGCAGCCAAGGGACCCCAACTGAAGCTTTCTTT.

This clonotype was recorded a few times. The V gene is TRBV7-2, the J gene TRBJ2-3; 10 positions match TRBD2. The CDR3 totals 13 residues. Trimming at V came to 5 bases and at J to 10 bases, leaving 6 bases not matched to a gene. Germline V gene sequence: CDR1 SGHTA, CDR2 FQGNSA. In nucleotides, the CDR3 is TGTGCCAGCAGCCCAACTAGCGGGGTGTCGCAGTATTTT. Its protein is CASSPTSGVSQYF.

The rearrangement joins TRBV6-5 to TRBJ2-5; 8 nucleotides match TRBD2. Germline-derived CDR1 and CDR2 are MNHEY and SVGAGI. The trim removed 4 bases at V and 8 bases at J, leaving 12 bases unmatched. The length of the CDR3 is 15 residues. CDR3 in amino acids: CASSSPGGGRITQYF. CDR3 nucleotides: TGTGCCAGCAGTTCCCCCGGGGGGGGCCGGATTACCCAGTACTTC.

This clonotype has only a few counts. The rearrangement links TRBV7-2 to TRBJ1-2, with D perhaps TRBD1 (6 bases). CDR1 and CDR2 from the germline V gene are SGHTA and FQGNSA. The germline V and J ends were trimmed by 4 bases and 7 bases, with 16 bases remaining between them. The CDR3 runs 14 residues. The CDR3 nucleotides are TGTGCCAGCAGCTCCCACTACAGGGACGGTGGCTACACCTTC. It specifies CASSSHYRDGGYTF.

This chain uses TRBV20-1 with TRBJ1-2; 7 bases map to TRBD1. V gave up 6 bases and J gave up 2 bases; unmatched junction bases: 18. Germline V gene sequence: CDR1 DFQATT, CDR2 SNEGSKA (reference sequence). The CDR3 runs 17 residues. CDR3 in DNA: TGCAGTGCCAAAATTCCGGGACAGCTAAAACCCAACTATGGCTACACCTTC. It encodes CSAKIPGQLKPNYGYTF.

This clonotype was found a few times. The rearrangement links TRBV5-4 to TRBJ2-5; 8 nucleotides agree with TRBD2. CDR1 is SGHNT and CDR2 is YYREEE in the germline V gene (reference sequence). The ends lost 7 bases at V and 2 bases at J; junction bases unmatched: 4. The CDR3 covers 13 residues. This CDR3 reads CASSERGQETQYF. The CDR3 region has the DNA TGTGCCAGCTCCGAGCGGGGGCAAGAGACCCAGTACTTC.

V usage is TRBV7-3 and J usage is TRBJ2-7; 9 bases are shared with TRBD1. J gave up 3 bases and V 3 bases, and 6 bases lay outside the gene matches. The germline CDR1 and CDR2 sequences are SGHTA and FQGTGA. The CDR3 has 15 residues. CDR3 nucleotide sequence: TGTGCCAGCAGCTTGAATCCGGGACAGGGCTACGAGCAGTACTTC. Its translation: CASSLNPGQGYEQYF.

The V gene is TRBV6-1, the J gene TRBJ2-1, with 11 bases identical to TRBD2. J was trimmed by 8 bases and V by 5 bases; bases with no gene match: 8. Germline assignment: CDR1 MNHNS and CDR2 SASEGT. The CDR3 has 15 amino acids. The CDR3 sequence: CASSKLAGGRDEQFF. CDR3 bases: TGTGCCAGCAGTAAGCTAGCGGGGGGTCGGGATGAGCAGTTCTTC.

This clonotype has a handful of counts. V and J are TRBV5-5 and TRBJ2-1, with 7 positions matching TRBD1. The CDR3 covers 15 residues. With 2 bases clipped from V and 9 bases from J, the junction kept 11 bases outside the gene matches. From germline, CDR1 is SGHKS and CDR2 YYEKEE (reference sequence). Here the CDR3 DNA reads TGTGCCAGCAGCTTCAAGACAGGGTTGTTGGTTGAGCAGTTCTTC. This translates into CASSFKTGLLVEQFF.

This clonotype showed up just a few times. The rearrangement joins TRBV5-4 to TRBJ1-1; D gene uncertain. Germline CDR1 reads SGHNT; CDR2 reads YYREEE (reference sequence). This CDR3 is built from 15 residues. The V end was cut by 0 bases, the J end by 0 bases, with 9 bases between. CDR3 DNA sequence: TGTGCCAGCAGCTTGGGTGGGGAAATGAACACTGAAGCTTTCTTT. Amino acids: CASSLGGEMNTEAFF.

This clonotype has only a few counts. V is TRBV11-2 and J is TRBJ2-7, with 8 positions matching TRBD1. V shed 2 bases, J shed 6 bases, and the junction held 6 bases outside the gene matches. The CDR3 has 14 residues. Germline values: CDR1 SGHAT, CDR2 FQNNGV. The CDR3 bases are TGTGCCAGCAGCTTACTCATACAGGGGGGCGAGCAGTACGTC. Residues: CASSLLIQGGEQYV.

A few counts support this clonotype. The chain joins TRBV9 to TRBJ2-3; TRBD2 matches 7 bases. Germline lookup yields CDR1 SGDLS and CDR2 YYNGEE. CDR3 size: 13 residues. Losses at the gene ends were 0 bases for V and 7 bases for J; bases not matched to a gene: 2. CDR3 bases: TGTGCCAGCAGCGTAGTGGGGGGGAATACGCAGTATTTT. It translates to CASSVVGGNTQYF.

This clonotype was found many times. This chain connects TRBV5-1 to TRBJ2-3, with D unresolved. The V gene lost 1 base and the J gene lost 0 bases, with 9 bases spanning the gap. The CDR3 has 15 residues. Per the germline V gene, CDR1 is SGHRS and CDR2 is YFSETQ. The CDR3 DNA sequence: TGCGCCAGCAGCTTGACTCCGTCAAGCACAGATACGCAGTATTTT. Amino acid sequence: CASSLTPSSTDTQYF.

This rearrangement joins TRBV11-2 to TRBJ1-2; TRBD1 matches at 8 bases. Germline V gene lookup returns CDR1 SGHAT and CDR2 FQNNGV. This CDR3 comprises 14 residues. J gave up 3 bases and V 5 bases, and 5 bases lay outside the gene matches. CDR3 nucleotide sequence: TGTGCCAGCAGCCCTACGACAGGGGACTATGGCTACACCTTC. It specifies CASSPTTGDYGYTF.